These T cell receptor beta chains were read from a single sample in a study of PD-1 blockade in classical Hodgkin lymphoma. The method was immunoSEQ multiplex PCR; TCRdb's version includes in-frame clones alone and lacks a portion of them. The sample carries 14,000 to 15,000 clones, roughly 68% recorded once. The source material was peripheral blood mononuclear cells (PBMCs), sampled at baseline. These receptors all come from a human donor with classical Hodgkin lymphoma. Both conserved end residues are part of each CDR3. The D gene is left open where the match is weak. Clone size is given for some rows only: seen once, a few or many times, or a class if the clone is expanded.

J gene | D gene | clone size | V gene | CDR3 protein | CDR3 DNA
TRBJ1-2 | NA | NA | TRBV5-4 | CASSSQGQGIPRYGYTF | TGTGCCAGCAGCTCCCAGGGGCAGGGGATCCCTCGGTATGGCTACACCTTC
TRBJ1-3 | NA | few | TRBV6-6 | CASSYSGQNGNTIYF | TGTGCCAGCAGTTACTCGGGCCAGAATGGAAACACCATATATTTT
TRBJ2-7 | TRBD1 | NA | TRBV4-2 | CASSQVAGTGSYEQYF | TGTGCCAGCAGCCAAGTGGCCGGGACAGGGAGCTACGAGCAGTACTTC
TRBJ1-2 | NA | NA | TRBV6-1 | CASSEWGGSNYGYTF | TGTGCCAGCAGTGAATGGGGGGGCTCTAACTATGGCTACACCTTC
TRBJ2-5 | TRBD2 | few | TRBV7-7 | CASSLGLAGGETQYF | TGTGCTAGCAGCCTGGGACTAGCGGGAGGGGAGACCCAGTACTTC
TRBJ2-5 | TRBD2 | NA | TRBV27 | CASSFGEGRGETQYF | TGTGCCAGCAGTTTTGGGGAGGGGAGAGGAGAGACCCAGTACTTC
TRBJ2-2 | TRBD1 | NA | TRBV19 | CASSTTGGATGELFF | TGTGCCAGTAGTACGACAGGGGGCGCAACCGGGGAGCTGTTTTTT
TRBJ1-1 | NA | NA | TRBV7-6 | CASSLGQAGTEAFF | TGTGCCAGCAGCTTAGGGCAGGCGGGGACTGAAGCTTTCTTT
TRBJ2-2 | NA | NA | TRBV25-1 | CASRDSYTGELFF | TGTGCCAGCAGGGACAGCTACACCGGGGAGCTGTTTTTT
TRBJ2-7 | NA | NA | TRBV11-2 | CASSWDEYEQYF | TGTGCCAGCAGCTGGGATGAATACGAGCAGTACTTC
TRBJ1-1 | TRBD1 | NA | TRBV27 | CASSFLQGAEAFF | TGTGCCAGCAGTTTTCTACAGGGGGCTGAAGCTTTCTTT